This T cell receptor beta chain was obtained from a study of early T cells in non-severe SARS-CoV-2 infection. Study overall: Unsorted whole-blood RNA was sequenced in bulk, leaving chains unpaired.

cDNA molecules, individually, were tagged with unique molecular identifiers. In TCRdb, the 5' RACE reads were re-called with MiXCR into one record per CDR3 protein. Of some 96,000 distinct CDR3 sequences in the sample, more than 12% are singletons; the top ten hold 4.5% to 7%. The clonotype originates from an adult who was a healthcare worker with PCR-confirmed SARS-CoV-2 infection or an uninfected control (not recorded which). Sequenced sample: whole blood.

CDR3 protein: CSANPGTSGLSQETQYF. For the CDR3, the DNA is TGCAGTGCTAACCCCGGGACTAGCGGGCTTAGTCAAGAGACCCAGTACTTC. The J gene is TRBJ2-5, the V gene TRBV20-1; 12 bases are shared with TRBD2. The CDR3 is 17 residues long. Looked up from germline, CDR1 is DFQATT and CDR2 is SNEGSKA (reference sequence). V trimming: 4 bases; J trimming: 2 bases; junction bases outside the gene matches: 11.